A selection of T cell receptor beta chains follows, all from one sample in a study of neurological immune-mediated disorders. TCRdb reanalysed the 5' RACE reads using MiXCR and keeps one entry per CDR3 protein. The table records 30,000 to 40,000 distinct CDR3 sequences, 3.5% to 4% of them present only once. Sequencing used PBMCs. The receptors were sampled from a man aged 25-45 years with multiple sclerosis. Each CDR3 is given with its conserved first and last residue. Fields, in order: J gene, D gene, clone size, V gene, CDR3 DNA, CDR3 protein. The D gene is left open where the match is weak. Clone size is not always given. Where it is, it says once, few, many or a class for expanded clones.

J gene: TRBJ2-1
D gene: TRBD2
clone size: many
V gene: TRBV9
CDR3 DNA: TGTGCCAGCAGCGTAGAGCGGGGGGCAGTCAATGAGCAGTTCTTC
CDR3 protein: CASSVERGAVNEQFF

J gene: TRBJ2-1
D gene: TRBD2
clone size: many
V gene: TRBV5-1
CDR3 DNA: TGCGCCAGCAGCCCCGGACTAGCGGGGGCCCCGAGCTCCTACAATGAGCAGTTCTTC
CDR3 protein: CASSPGLAGAPSSYNEQFF

J gene: TRBJ2-3
D gene: -
clone size: many
V gene: TRBV10-3
CDR3 DNA: TGTGCCATCAAAGGGGCGTTACGAACAGATACGCAGTATTTT
CDR3 protein: CAIKGALRTDTQYF

J gene: TRBJ1-2
D gene: -
clone size: many
V gene: TRBV7-9
CDR3 DNA: TGTGCCAGCAGCTTAAGTCCTAACTATGGCTACACCTTC
CDR3 protein: CASSLSPNYGYTF

J gene: TRBJ2-4
D gene: TRBD1
clone size: many
V gene: TRBV5-6
CDR3 DNA: TGTGCCAGCAACTTAAACAGGGGAAACATTCAGTACTTC
CDR3 protein: CASNLNRGNIQYF

J gene: TRBJ1-2
D gene: -
clone size: many
V gene: TRBV5-6
CDR3 DNA: TGTGCCAGCACCCTTATAGGAGGGGGCTATGGCTACACCTTC
CDR3 protein: CASTLIGGGYGYTF

J gene: TRBJ1-2
D gene: -
clone size: many
V gene: TRBV7-8
CDR3 DNA: TGTGCCAGCAGCTTAGGGACGGAATATGGCTACACCTTC
CDR3 protein: CASSLGTEYGYTF

J gene: TRBJ2-5
D gene: -
clone size: many
V gene: TRBV20-1
CDR3 DNA: TGCAGTGCTAAAGAGGAGTTAGCCCGGGGAGCCCAGTACTTC
CDR3 protein: CSAKEELARGAQYF

J gene: TRBJ1-4
D gene: -
clone size: many
V gene: TRBV9
CDR3 DNA: TGTGCCAGCAGCGCTCCGGGACGGATTGAAAAACTGTTTTTT
CDR3 protein: CASSAPGRIEKLFF

J gene: TRBJ2-1
D gene: -
clone size: medium-sized
V gene: TRBV5-6
CDR3 DNA: TGTGCCAGCAGCCCACACGGGGCTGAGCAGTTCTTC
CDR3 protein: CASSPHGAEQFF

J gene: TRBJ1-5
D gene: -
clone size: many
V gene: TRBV21-1
CDR3 DNA: TGTGCCAGCAGCCCAGCGGGGTGGCAGGGATTCAATCAGCCCCAGCATTTT
CDR3 protein: CASSPAGWQGFNQPQHF

J gene: TRBJ2-7
D gene: TRBD1
clone size: many
V gene: TRBV4-3
CDR3 DNA: TGCGCCAGCAGCCAAGAGGGGACAGGGGGCTACGAGCAGTACTTC
CDR3 protein: CASSQEGTGGYEQYF

J gene: TRBJ2-2
D gene: -
clone size: many
V gene: TRBV7-2
CDR3 DNA: TGTGCCAGCAGCTTAGGAGTATACCGGACCGGGGAGCTGTTTTTT
CDR3 protein: CASSLGVYRTGELFF

J gene: TRBJ2-5
D gene: -
clone size: many
V gene: TRBV7-7
CDR3 DNA: TGTGCTAGCAGCTTACGGCCAGCCGGGGAGACCCAGTACTTC
CDR3 protein: CASSLRPAGETQYF

J gene: TRBJ1-6
D gene: TRBD1
clone size: many
V gene: TRBV6-5
CDR3 DNA: TGTGCCAGCAGTTACTCGCGGACAGGGGATTCACCCCTCAACTTT
CDR3 protein: CASSYSRTGDSPLNF

J gene: TRBJ1-2
D gene: -
clone size: -
V gene: TRBV9
CDR3 DNA: TGTGCCAGCAGCGTATCATGGGGGGGGAAGGGCAATTATGGCTACACCTTC
CDR3 protein: CASSVSWGGKGNYGYTF

J gene: TRBJ2-1
D gene: -
clone size: -
V gene: TRBV20-1
CDR3 DNA: TGCAGTGCTAGACCGACGCCCGGGACACTACTCAGGAGCTCCTACAATGAGCAGTTCTTC
CDR3 protein: CSARPTPGTLLRSSYNEQFF

J gene: TRBJ1-5
D gene: -
clone size: many
V gene: TRBV6-5
CDR3 DNA: TGTGCCAGCAGTTACTCGTATAGCAATCAGCCCCAGAATTTT
CDR3 protein: CASSYSYSNQPQNF

J gene: TRBJ2-5
D gene: -
clone size: many
V gene: TRBV3-1
CDR3 DNA: TGTGCCAGCAGCCAAGATCGAGGAGCAGTGGACCAAGAGACCCAGTACTTC
CDR3 protein: CASSQDRGAVDQETQYF

J gene: TRBJ1-1
D gene: -
clone size: -
V gene: TRBV5-6
CDR3 DNA: TGTGCCAGCAGCTTACCGGGGGCGTGGGACACTGAAGCTTTCTTT
CDR3 protein: CASSLPGAWDTEAFF

J gene: TRBJ2-1
D gene: -
clone size: many
V gene: TRBV11-2
CDR3 DNA: TGTGCCAGCAGCCCCTCGGTCAGGAATGAGCAGTTCTTC
CDR3 protein: CASSPSVRNEQFF

J gene: TRBJ2-6
D gene: -
clone size: medium-sized
V gene: TRBV20-1
CDR3 DNA: TGCAGTGCGGCAGGCGGGGGCTTAAGCTCTGGGGCCAACGTCCTGACTTTC
CDR3 protein: CSAAGGGLSSGANVLTF

J gene: TRBJ2-7
D gene: -
clone size: many
V gene: TRBV5-1
CDR3 DNA: TGCGCCAGCAGCTTTAGCGGCAGCTCCTACGAGCAGTACTTC
CDR3 protein: CASSFSGSSYEQYF

J gene: TRBJ2-5
D gene: -
clone size: many
V gene: TRBV4-3
CDR3 DNA: TGCGCCAGCAGCCAAGATGCGAGACAATCGGAGACCCAGTACTTC
CDR3 protein: CASSQDARQSETQYF

J gene: TRBJ1-2
D gene: -
clone size: many
V gene: TRBV15
CDR3 DNA: TGTGCCACCAGCAGAGATGCCAAAACTAACTATGGCTACACCTTC
CDR3 protein: CATSRDAKTNYGYTF

J gene: TRBJ1-1
D gene: TRBD1
clone size: many
V gene: TRBV7-2
CDR3 DNA: TGTGCCAGCAGCTTACGAACAGGGGTGAACACTGAAGCTTTCTTT
CDR3 protein: CASSLRTGVNTEAFF

J gene: TRBJ2-5
D gene: TRBD1
clone size: many
V gene: TRBV4-3
CDR3 DNA: TGCGCCAGCAGCCAACTTGGGACAGGGGGCGAGGAGACCCAGTACTTC
CDR3 protein: CASSQLGTGGEETQYF

J gene: TRBJ1-1
D gene: -
clone size: many
V gene: TRBV10-2
CDR3 DNA: TGCGCCAGCAGTCAACAGGGAGACACTGAAGCTTTCTTT
CDR3 protein: CASSQQGDTEAFF

J gene: TRBJ2-1
D gene: TRBD1
clone size: many
V gene: TRBV20-1
CDR3 DNA: TGCAGTGCTTCCCACGGGCAGGGGGCGTGGAATGAGCAGTTCTTC
CDR3 protein: CSASHGQGAWNEQFF

J gene: TRBJ1-2
D gene: -
clone size: few
V gene: TRBV29-1
CDR3 DNA: TGCAGCGTGCACACAATCAAGGGAGGGGATGGCTACACCTTC
CDR3 protein: CSVHTIKGGDGYTF

J gene: TRBJ2-7
D gene: -
clone size: many
V gene: TRBV5-5
CDR3 DNA: TGTGCCAGCAGCTTGGACTGGGGCCGGTCCTACGAGCAGTACTTC
CDR3 protein: CASSLDWGRSYEQYF

J gene: TRBJ2-1
D gene: TRBD2
clone size: medium-sized
V gene: TRBV15
CDR3 DNA: TGTGCCACCAGAGGGGGACTAGCGGAAACCTACAATGAGCAGTTCTTC
CDR3 protein: CATRGGLAETYNEQFF

J gene: TRBJ2-5
D gene: -
clone size: many
V gene: TRBV5-4
CDR3 DNA: TGTGCCAGCAGCCCGTACCCACTCATACAAGAGACCCAGTACTTC
CDR3 protein: CASSPYPLIQETQYF

J gene: TRBJ1-1
D gene: -
clone size: many
V gene: TRBV20-1
CDR3 DNA: TGCAGTGCTTCGGGGATGAACACTGAAGCTTTCTTT
CDR3 protein: CSASGMNTEAFF

J gene: TRBJ2-3
D gene: TRBD2
clone size: many
V gene: TRBV12-3/TRBV12-4
CDR3 DNA: TGTGCCAGCAGACCTAGCGGGGGGGTTCGCACAGATACGCAGTATTTT
CDR3 protein: CASRPSGGVRTDTQYF

J gene: TRBJ1-2
D gene: -
clone size: many
V gene: TRBV20-1
CDR3 DNA: TGCAGTGCTAGAGATCAGTTGGACTCGATTTGGCATGGCTACACCTTC
CDR3 protein: CSARDQLDSIWHGYTF

J gene: TRBJ2-1
D gene: TRBD2
clone size: many
V gene: TRBV12-3/TRBV12-4
CDR3 DNA: TGTGCCAGCAGTTTAAGACTAGCTAAGTACAATGAGCAGTTCTTC
CDR3 protein: CASSLRLAKYNEQFF

J gene: TRBJ2-5
D gene: -
clone size: medium-sized
V gene: TRBV3-1
CDR3 DNA: TGTGCCAGCAGCCTCGGTTCTGGCGGGGAGACCCAGTACTTC
CDR3 protein: CASSLGSGGETQYF

J gene: TRBJ1-1
D gene: TRBD1
clone size: many
V gene: TRBV27
CDR3 DNA: TGTGCCAGCAGTCCCTACAGGGGGAGCACTGAAGCTTTCTTT
CDR3 protein: CASSPYRGSTEAFF

J gene: TRBJ2-7
D gene: -
clone size: -
V gene: TRBV6-5
CDR3 DNA: TGTGCCAGCAGTTTCCCAGGTTACGAGCAGTACTTC
CDR3 protein: CASSFPGYEQYF

J gene: TRBJ2-1
D gene: -
clone size: many
V gene: TRBV12-3/TRBV12-4
CDR3 DNA: TGTGCCAGCAGTTTAGCAGGGACCGGCTACAATGAGCAGTTCTTC
CDR3 protein: CASSLAGTGYNEQFF

J gene: TRBJ1-1
D gene: -
clone size: medium-sized
V gene: TRBV20-1
CDR3 DNA: TGCAGTGCGAGATCCCCGGACACTGAAGCTTTCTTT
CDR3 protein: CSARSPDTEAFF

J gene: TRBJ2-1
D gene: TRBD1
clone size: -
V gene: TRBV20-1
CDR3 DNA: TGCAGTGCCACAGGGGGGAGCACCAGCTCCTACAATGAGCAGTTCTTC
CDR3 protein: CSATGGSTSSYNEQFF

J gene: TRBJ2-7
D gene: TRBD2
clone size: many
V gene: TRBV29-1
CDR3 DNA: TGCAGCGTTGAGGGGGGGACGGAGCAGTACTTC
CDR3 protein: CSVEGGTEQYF

J gene: TRBJ1-6
D gene: TRBD1
clone size: many
V gene: TRBV28
CDR3 DNA: TGTGCCAGCACCCAACCGGACAGGGGTGGTTCACCCCTCCACTTT
CDR3 protein: CASTQPDRGGSPLHF

J gene: TRBJ2-3
D gene: TRBD2
clone size: many
V gene: TRBV20-1
CDR3 DNA: TGCAGTGTTCAGGCTAGCGGAAACACAGATACGCAGTATTTT
CDR3 protein: CSVQASGNTDTQYF

J gene: TRBJ2-5
D gene: TRBD2
clone size: -
V gene: TRBV4-2
CDR3 DNA: TGTGCCAGCAGCCAAGACCCCTCTAGCGGGGCAAACCAAGAGACCCAGTACTTC
CDR3 protein: CASSQDPSSGANQETQYF

J gene: TRBJ1-2
D gene: -
clone size: many
V gene: TRBV14
CDR3 DNA: TGTGCCAGCAGCCTCTCAGGGTATGGCTACACCTTC
CDR3 protein: CASSLSGYGYTF

J gene: TRBJ1-6
D gene: -
clone size: many
V gene: TRBV2
CDR3 DNA: TGTGCCAGCAAGTTAACCTTAGGGGGGAGCTCCTATAATTCACCCCTCAACTTT
CDR3 protein: CASKLTLGGSSYNSPLNF

J gene: TRBJ1-1
D gene: TRBD1
clone size: many
V gene: TRBV20-1
CDR3 DNA: TGCAGTGCCGCGGGACAGTCTCTTGAAGCTTTCTTT
CDR3 protein: CSAAGQSLEAFF